Sequencing of this T cell receptor beta chain was carried out in a study of shared clonotypes between healthy human individuals. After removal of 7 bases from V and 2 bases from J, the junction contained 9 bases not matched to a gene. The germline CDR1 and CDR2 sequences are MNHEY and SVGAGI. This CDR3 has 15 residues. Produced via immunoSEQ multiplex PCR; TCRdb's table is partial and in-frame only. The data contain fewer than 1 million clones, approximately 97% of them seen just once; the ten biggest clones take up about 0.22%. Naive CD8 cells comprised CD45RO-negative, CCR7-positively selected cells, excluding terminally differentiated effector memory CD45RA+ cells.

The sample comprised naive CD8+ T cells sorted from blood. The receptor was isolated from a man in his thirties or forties in good health. V usage is TRBV6-5 and J usage is TRBJ1-1, with 8 bases fitting TRBD1. The CDR3 nucleotides read TGTGCCAGCAACTCCCCAGGGGGCCTAAACACTGAAGCTTTCTTT. Translated: CASNSPGGLNTEAFF.